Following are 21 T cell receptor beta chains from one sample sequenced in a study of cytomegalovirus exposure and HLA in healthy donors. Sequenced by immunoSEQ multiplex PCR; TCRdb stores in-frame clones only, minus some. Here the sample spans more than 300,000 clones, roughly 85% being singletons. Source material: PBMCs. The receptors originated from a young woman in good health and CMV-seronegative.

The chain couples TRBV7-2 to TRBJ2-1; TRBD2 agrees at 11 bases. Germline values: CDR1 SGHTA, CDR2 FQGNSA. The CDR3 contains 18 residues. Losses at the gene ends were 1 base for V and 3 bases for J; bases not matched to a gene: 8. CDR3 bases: TGTGCCAGCAGCTTAGTGCCTAGCGGGAGGCCGTTCTACAATGAGCAGTTCTTC. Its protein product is CASSLVPSGRPFYNEQFF.

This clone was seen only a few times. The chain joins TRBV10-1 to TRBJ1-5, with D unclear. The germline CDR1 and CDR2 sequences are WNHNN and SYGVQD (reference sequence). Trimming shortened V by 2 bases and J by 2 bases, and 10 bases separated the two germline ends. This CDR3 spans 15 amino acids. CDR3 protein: CASSEAGKGNQPQHF. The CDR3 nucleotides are TGCGCCAGCAGTGAGGCCGGGAAGGGCAATCAGCCCCAGCATTTT.

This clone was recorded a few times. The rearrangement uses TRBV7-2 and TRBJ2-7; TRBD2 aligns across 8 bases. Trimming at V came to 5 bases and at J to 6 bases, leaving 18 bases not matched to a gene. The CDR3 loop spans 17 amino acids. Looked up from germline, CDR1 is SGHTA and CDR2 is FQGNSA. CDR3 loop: CASSPFGVLSGSVEQYF. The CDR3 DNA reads TGTGCCAGCAGCCCTTTCGGCGTATTGAGCGGGAGCGTCGAGCAGTACTTC.

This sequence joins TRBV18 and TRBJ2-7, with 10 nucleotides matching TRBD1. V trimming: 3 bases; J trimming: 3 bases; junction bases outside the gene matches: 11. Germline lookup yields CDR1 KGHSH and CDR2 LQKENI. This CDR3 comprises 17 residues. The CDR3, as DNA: TGTGCCAGCTCACCCTCACAGAACCGGGACAGGGGCTACGAGCAGTACTTC. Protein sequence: CASSPSQNRDRGYEQYF.

The CDR3 sequence: CASSRPGPEQFF. DNA of the CDR3: TGCGCCAGCAGCCGACCAGGCCCTGAGCAGTTCTTC. The chain couples TRBV4-1 to TRBJ2-1; no reliable D call. Germline CDR1 is MGHRA and CDR2 is YSYEKL. The V gene lost 4 bases and the J gene lost 9 bases, with 10 bases spanning the gap. CDR3 length equals 12 residues.

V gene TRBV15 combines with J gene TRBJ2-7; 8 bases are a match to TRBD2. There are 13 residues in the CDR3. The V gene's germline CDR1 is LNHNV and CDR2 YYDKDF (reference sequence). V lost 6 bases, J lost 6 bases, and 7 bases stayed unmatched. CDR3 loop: CATRRSGRGEQYF. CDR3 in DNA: TGTGCCACCAGAAGGAGCGGGAGAGGCGAGCAGTACTTC.

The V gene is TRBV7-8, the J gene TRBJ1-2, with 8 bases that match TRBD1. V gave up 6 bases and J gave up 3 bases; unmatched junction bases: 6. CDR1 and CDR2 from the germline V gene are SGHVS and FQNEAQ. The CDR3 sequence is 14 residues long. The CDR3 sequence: CASSLTGEDYGYTF. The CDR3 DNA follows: TGTGCCAGCAGTTTGACAGGGGAGGACTATGGCTACACCTTC.

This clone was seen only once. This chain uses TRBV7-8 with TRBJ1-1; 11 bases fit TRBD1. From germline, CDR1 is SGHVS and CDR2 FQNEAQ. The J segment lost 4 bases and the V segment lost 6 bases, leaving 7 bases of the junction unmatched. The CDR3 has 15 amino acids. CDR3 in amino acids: CASSTPGQGVTEAFF. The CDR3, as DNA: TGTGCCAGCAGTACTCCGGGACAGGGGGTCACTGAAGCTTTCTTT.

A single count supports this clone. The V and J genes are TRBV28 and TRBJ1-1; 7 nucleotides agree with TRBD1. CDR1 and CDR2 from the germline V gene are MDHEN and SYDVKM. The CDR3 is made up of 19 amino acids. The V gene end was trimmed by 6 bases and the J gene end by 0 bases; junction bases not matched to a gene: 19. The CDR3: CASRDPPGQLRTMNTEAFF. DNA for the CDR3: TGTGCCAGCAGGGATCCGCCGGGACAGCTTAGAACTATGAACACTGAAGCTTTCTTT.

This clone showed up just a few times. CDR3 protein: CASSLRQGGEQYF. Here the CDR3 DNA reads TGTGCCAGCAGCTTAAGACAGGGAGGCGAGCAGTACTTC. The chain has TRBV7-8 and TRBJ2-7; D is possibly TRBD1 (7 bases). The V and J ends lost 2 bases and 6 bases respectively, with 11 bases between them. The length of the CDR3 is 13 residues. Germline V lookup: CDR1 SGHVS, CDR2 FQNEAQ.

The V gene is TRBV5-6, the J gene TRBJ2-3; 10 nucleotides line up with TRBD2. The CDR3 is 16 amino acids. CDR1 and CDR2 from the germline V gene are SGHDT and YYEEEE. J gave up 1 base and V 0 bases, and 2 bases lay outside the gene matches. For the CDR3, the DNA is TGTGCCAGCAGCTTGGGGACTAGCGGACGCACAGATACGCAGTATTTT. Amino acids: CASSLGTSGRTDTQYF.

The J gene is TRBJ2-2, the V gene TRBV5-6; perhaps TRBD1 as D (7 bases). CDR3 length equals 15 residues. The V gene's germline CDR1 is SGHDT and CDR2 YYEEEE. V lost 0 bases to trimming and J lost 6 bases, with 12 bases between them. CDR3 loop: CASSLVVRGAGELFF. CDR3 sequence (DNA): TGTGCCAGCAGCTTGGTCGTCAGGGGGGCCGGGGAGCTGTTTTTT.

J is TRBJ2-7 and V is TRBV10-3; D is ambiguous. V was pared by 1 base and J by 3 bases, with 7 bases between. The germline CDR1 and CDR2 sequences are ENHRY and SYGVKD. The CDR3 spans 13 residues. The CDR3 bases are TGTGCCATCAGTGAGTTAGCCCTCTACGAGCAGTACTTC. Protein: CAISELALYEQYF.

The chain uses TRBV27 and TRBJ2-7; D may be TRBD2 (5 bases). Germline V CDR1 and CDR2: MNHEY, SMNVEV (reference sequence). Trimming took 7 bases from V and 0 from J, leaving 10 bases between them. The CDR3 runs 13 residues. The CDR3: CASTKRNSYEQYF. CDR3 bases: TGTGCCAGCACGAAGCGGAACTCCTACGAGCAGTACTTC.

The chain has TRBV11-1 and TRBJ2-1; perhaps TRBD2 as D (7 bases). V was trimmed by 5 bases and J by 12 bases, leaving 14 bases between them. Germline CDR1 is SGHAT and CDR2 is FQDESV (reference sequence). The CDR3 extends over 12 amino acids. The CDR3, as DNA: TGTGCCAGCAGCCCAGGGGAGGGAGTGCAGTTCTTC. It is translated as CASSPGEGVQFF.

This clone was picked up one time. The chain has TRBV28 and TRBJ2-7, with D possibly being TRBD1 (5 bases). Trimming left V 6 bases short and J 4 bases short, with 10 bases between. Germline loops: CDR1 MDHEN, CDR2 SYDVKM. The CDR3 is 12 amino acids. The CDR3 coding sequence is TGTGCCAGCAGCGCCAAGGGGTACGAGCAGTACTTC. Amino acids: CASSAKGYEQYF.

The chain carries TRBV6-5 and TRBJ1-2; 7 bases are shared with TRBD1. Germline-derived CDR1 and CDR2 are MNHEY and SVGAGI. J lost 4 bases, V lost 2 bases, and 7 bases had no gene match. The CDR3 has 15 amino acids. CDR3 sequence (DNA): TGTGCCAGCAGTTACGAATCCACAGGGGCCTATGGCTACACCTTC. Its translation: CASSYESTGAYGYTF.

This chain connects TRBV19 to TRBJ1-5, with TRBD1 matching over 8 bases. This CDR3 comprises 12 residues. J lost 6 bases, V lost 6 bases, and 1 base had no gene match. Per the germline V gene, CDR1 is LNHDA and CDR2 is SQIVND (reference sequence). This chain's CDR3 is CASRTGVQPQHF. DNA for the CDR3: TGTGCCAGTAGGACAGGGGTTCAGCCCCAGCATTTT.

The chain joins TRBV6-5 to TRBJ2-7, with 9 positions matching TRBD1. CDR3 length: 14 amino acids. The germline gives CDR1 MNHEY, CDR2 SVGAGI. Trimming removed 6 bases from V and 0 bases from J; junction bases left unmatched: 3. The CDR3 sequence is CASSWTGASYEQYF. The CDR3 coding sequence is TGTGCCAGCAGCTGGACAGGGGCCTCCTACGAGCAGTACTTC.

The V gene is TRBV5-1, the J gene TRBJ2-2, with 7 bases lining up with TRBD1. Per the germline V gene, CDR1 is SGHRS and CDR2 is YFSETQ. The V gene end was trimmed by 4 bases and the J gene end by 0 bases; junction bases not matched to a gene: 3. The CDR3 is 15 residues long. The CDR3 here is CASSLQGPNTGELFF. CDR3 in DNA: TGCGCCAGCAGCCTACAGGGGCCGAACACCGGGGAGCTGTTTTTT.

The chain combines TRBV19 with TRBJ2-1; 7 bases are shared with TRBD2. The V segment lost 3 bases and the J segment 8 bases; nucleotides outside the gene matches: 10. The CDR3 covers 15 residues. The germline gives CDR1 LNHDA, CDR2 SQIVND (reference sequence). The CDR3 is CASSIVTSVIHEQFF. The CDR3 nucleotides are TGTGCCAGTAGTATTGTTACTAGCGTAATCCATGAGCAGTTCTTC.